The next 9 T cell receptor beta chains were all read from a single sample in a study of T cells in Graves' hyperthyroidism and ophthalmopathy. TCR beta CDR3 region amplification was performed from RNA transcripts. The HTBI primer set was used in a first-round RT-PCR of the TCR CDR3. TCRdb passed the multiplex PCR reads through MiXCR, listing each CDR3 protein once. The sample shows a few hundred thousand distinct CDR3 sequences, 15% to 19% of them seen only once. The sequenced material came from blood. Source of these receptors: a woman in her twenties or thirties with Graves' hyperthyroidism.

This clonotype was found a few times. The rearrangement uses TRBV6-5 and TRBJ2-2; no clear D. The CDR3 has 15 amino acids. Germline V CDR1 and CDR2: MNHEY, SVGAGI. With 0 bases removed from V and 0 bases from J, the gap between germline ends came to 5 bases. CDR3 nucleotides: TGTGCCAGCAGTTACTCAGGGACGAACACCGGGGAGCTGTTTTTT. Protein product: CASSYSGTNTGELFF.

Ten or more counts support this clonotype. The rearrangement links TRBV20-1 to TRBJ2-4; D tentatively reads TRBD1 or TRBD2 (5 bases each). V dropped 5 bases and J dropped 8 bases, with 19 bases sitting between them. CDR3 length: 14 amino acids. Germline V lookup: CDR1 DFQATT, CDR2 SNEGSKA (reference sequence). The CDR3 region is CSALRDPLADIQYF. In DNA form, the CDR3 reads TGCAGTGCTTTACGGGACCCACTCGCGGACATTCAGTACTTC.

This clonotype was observed a few times. This chain links TRBV14 with TRBJ2-1; no clear D gene. The CDR3 is 11 amino acids. Germline V gene lookup returns CDR1 SGHDN and CDR2 FVKESK. V dropped 3 bases and J dropped 7 bases, with 4 bases sitting between them. CDR3 protein: CASSHANEQFF. CDR3 in DNA: TGTGCCAGCAGCCACGCTAATGAGCAGTTCTTC. Full variable domain (missing parts from reference TRBV14 and TRBJ2-1): EAGVTQFPSHSVIEKGQTVTLRCDPISGHDNLYWYRRVMGKEIKFLLHFVKESKQDESGMPNNRFLAERTGGTYSTLKVQPAELEDSGVYFCASSHANEQFFGPGTRLTVL.

The table lists this clonotype with a few counts. V gene TRBV9 combines with J gene TRBJ2-3; D may be TRBD2 (5 bases). The CDR3 totals 15 residues. V shed 5 bases and J shed 1 base, with 14 bases lying between them. Germline V gene data show CDR1 as SGDLS and CDR2 as YYNGEE. The chain's CDR3 is CASSQSGTRTDTQYF. The CDR3 nucleotides read TGTGCCAGCAGTCAAAGCGGAACCCGCACAGATACGCAGTATTTT. Complete variable domain (other parts from reference TRBV9 and TRBJ2-3): DSGVTQTPKHLITATGQRVTLRCSPRSGDLSVYWYQQSLDQGLQFLIQYYNGEERAKGNILERFSAQQFPDLHSELNLSSLELGDSALYFCASSQSGTRTDTQYFGPGTRLTVL.

The chain links TRBV6-5 to TRBJ2-1; D is undetermined. V was pared by 2 bases and J by 0 bases, with 11 bases between. This CDR3 region has 16 residues. In germline, CDR1 is MNHEY, CDR2 SVGAGI. CDR3 nucleotide sequence: TGTGCCAGCAGTTACCTCGACCCAAGCTCCTACAATGAGCAGTTCTTC. The encoded protein is CASSYLDPSSYNEQFF.

This clonotype appeared many times. The chain links TRBV6-1 to TRBJ2-1, with D hard to call. Trimming took 5 bases from V and 4 from J, leaving 12 bases between them. The CDR3 has 14 amino acids. Germline-derived CDR1 and CDR2 are MNHNS and SASEGT. The CDR3 DNA reads TGTGCCAGCAGTTATCGCGGTTCGTACAATGAGCAGTTCTTC. Its protein is CASSYRGSYNEQFF.

This clonotype was counted many times. This sequence joins TRBV5-1 and TRBJ1-1, with unresolved D. The V gene's germline CDR1 is SGHRS and CDR2 YFSETQ. This CDR3 is 14 amino acids long. V lost 4 bases, J lost 1 base, and 11 bases lay in between. The DNA for the CDR3 is TGCGCCAGCAGCGCCTTGACTACGAACACTGAAGCTTTCTTT. Encoded protein: CASSALTTNTEAFF.

This clonotype was counted between two and nine times. The gene calls are TRBV6-7 and TRBJ2-5; 7 nucleotides agree with TRBD1. TRBV6-7 has ORF status, its function being uncertain. This CDR3 has 12 amino acids. Losses at the gene ends were 6 bases for V and 5 bases for J; bases not matched to a gene: 3. This chain's CDR3 is CASRTGLETQYF. The CDR3 DNA follows: TGTGCCAGCAGGACAGGGTTGGAGACCCAGTACTTC.

V usage is TRBV6-5 and J usage is TRBJ2-2; the D gene is possibly TRBD2 (5 bases). This CDR3 is built from 16 residues. Per the germline V gene, CDR1 is MNHEY and CDR2 is SVGAGI. V lost 5 bases, J lost 0 bases, and 13 bases lay in between. The CDR3 loop is CASSVSSGTNTGELFF. The CDR3, as DNA: TGTGCCAGCAGTGTATCGAGCGGAACGAACACCGGGGAGCTGTTTTTT.